These 7 T cell receptor beta chains were all obtained from the same sample, sequenced in a study of T cells in Graves' hyperthyroidism and ophthalmopathy. Regions amplified from RNA transcripts were the TCR beta CDR3 regions. RT-PCR in the first round (using the HTBI primer set) targeted the TCR CDR3. TCRdb reprocessed the multiplex PCR reads via MiXCR and lists one record per CDR3 protein. The sample lists roughly 300,000 distinct CDR3 sequences, 15% to 20% occurring once. Input material: blood. Receptor source: a woman aged 45-59 years with Graves' hyperthyroidism.

This clonotype has at least ten counts. The genes are TRBV18 and TRBJ1-3; no reliable D call. From germline, CDR1 is KGHSH and CDR2 LQKENI. This CDR3 spans 16 amino acids. V shed 3 bases and J shed 0 bases, with 12 bases lying between them. The CDR3 spells CASSPYDPSSGNTIYF. The CDR3 nucleotides read TGTGCCAGCTCACCGTACGACCCGTCCTCTGGAAACACCATATATTTT.

This clonotype was detected many times. The genes are TRBV24-1 and TRBJ2-5; D is perhaps TRBD2 (5 bases). Trimming cost V 1 base and J 5 bases, with 16 bases left between them. Germline V CDR1 and CDR2: KGHDR, SFDVKD. The CDR3 runs 16 residues. The CDR3 sequence is CATSDFGVEGRETQYF. DNA of the CDR3: TGTGCCACCAGTGATTTTGGGGTAGAGGGTCGGGAGACCCAGTACTTC.

This clonotype was counted ten times or more. CDR3 sequence: CASSLEVTGLATGELFF. Written as DNA, the CDR3 is TGTGCCAGCAGCTTAGAGGTTACGGGACTAGCGACCGGGGAGCTGTTTTTT. V and J are TRBV7-8 and TRBJ2-2; 10 bases match TRBD2. The V gene end was trimmed by 1 base and the J gene end by 5 bases; junction bases not matched to a gene: 7. Germline CDR1 reads SGHVS; CDR2 reads FQNEAQ. This CDR3 spans 17 amino acids.

The rearrangement uses TRBV6-1 and TRBJ2-4; D possibly uses TRBD1 or TRBD2 (6 bases each). Trimming took off 6 bases at V and 5 bases at J, with 14 bases between the two ends. Germline values: CDR1 MNHNS, CDR2 SASEGT. The CDR3 covers 14 residues. The CDR3 here is CASRDYRGQNIQYF. The CDR3 region has the DNA TGTGCCAGCAGGGATTACCGGGGGCAAAACATTCAGTACTTC.

In this sample, this clonotype turned up many times. The chain employs TRBV12-3 or TRBV12-4 and TRBJ2-3; weak D call: TRBD1 (5 bases). CDR3 length: 14 amino acids. The germline V and J ends were trimmed by 3 bases and 5 bases, with 12 bases remaining between them. Here the CDR3 DNA reads TGTGCCAGCAGTTTGTCAGGGCTTGTAGATACGCAGTATTTT. This sequence encodes CASSLSGLVDTQYF.

This chain uses TRBV6-1 with TRBJ1-2; D not certain. The CDR3 has 12 amino acids. Germline values: CDR1 MNHNS, CDR2 SASEGT. The germline V and J ends were trimmed by 6 bases and 4 bases, with 9 bases remaining between them. CDR3 in DNA: TGTGCCAGCAGCCCCGGGAGCTATGGCTACACCTTC. It is translated as CASSPGSYGYTF.

At least ten counts were recorded for this clonotype. This chain links TRBV12-3 or TRBV12-4 with TRBJ2-7; 8 bases are a match to TRBD1. The V segment lost 3 bases and the J segment 3 bases; nucleotides outside the gene matches: 10. The CDR3 has 16 residues. CDR3 bases: TGTGCCAGCAGTTTCGCTTACCGGGACAGGAACTACGAGCAGTACTTC. This encodes CASSFAYRDRNYEQYF.